This TCR beta chain is drawn from a study of blood T cell repertoires in COVID-19. Study-level background: The study drew acute and convalescent COVID-19 samples from the United States, Italy and Spain.

This CDR3 comprises 14 residues. Trimming shortened V by 2 bases and J by 2 bases, and 9 bases separated the two germline ends. Per the germline V gene, CDR1 is KGHSH and CDR2 is LQKENI. The repertoire was sequenced with immunoSEQ multiplex PCR; TCRdb's copy has only in-frame clones and lacks some. The sample holds around 68,000 clones, roughly 87% seen once. The chain links TRBV18 to TRBJ1-2; the D is unclear. This sequence originates from a man at least 80 years old with acute or convalescent COVID-19. The sequencing input was peripheral blood. CDR3 in amino acids: CASSPNGGNYGYTF. DNA for the CDR3: TGTGCCAGCTCACCAAATGGAGGAAACTATGGCTACACCTTC.